This T cell receptor (beta chain) was retrieved from a study of patients and donors after allogeneic stem cell transplantation. This clonotype was counted only a few times. Each CDR3 protein is one row after TCRdb ran MiXCR on the RT-PCR reads. The table shows 920,000 or so distinct CDR3 sequences, with about a sixth occurring only once. The CDR3 loop spans 15 amino acids. Trimming took 3 bases from V and 6 from J, leaving 14 bases between them. Sequenced: blood, either unsorted or a sorted T cell fraction (not recorded which). This clonotype was obtained from a human donor who was either an allogeneic HSCT recipient or a stem cell or donor lymphocyte infusion donor (not recorded which). It is not recorded whose cells these are; they may come from a transplant donor. The V gene is TRBV12-3 or TRBV12-4, the J gene TRBJ2-2; D might be TRBD1 or TRBD2, each matching 5 bases. The CDR3 spells CASSFPGPWAGELFF. Written as DNA, the CDR3 is TGTGCCAGCAGTTTTCCGGGGCCATGGGCCGGGGAGCTGTTTTTT.